A single sample is the source of the 20 T cell receptor beta chains below, sequenced in a study of early T cells in non-severe SARS-CoV-2 infection. TCRdb passed the 5' RACE reads through MiXCR, listing each CDR3 protein once. The sample has tens of thousands of distinct CDR3 sequences, around 14% seen once; the top ten hold approximately 9.4%. The sequencing used whole blood, collected at baseline. The receptors were sampled from an adult who was a healthcare worker with PCR-confirmed SARS-CoV-2 infection or an uninfected control (not recorded which).

This clonotype has just a few counts. The rearrangement links TRBV7-3 to TRBJ1-6; 8 nucleotides match TRBD1. From germline, CDR1 is SGHTA and CDR2 FQGTGA. After removal of 4 bases from V and 6 bases from J, the junction contained 2 bases not matched to a gene. The CDR3 consists of 14 residues. The CDR3 loop is CASSSGQVNSPLHF. The CDR3 bases are TGTGCCAGCAGCTCGGGACAGGTTAATTCACCCCTCCACTTT.

This clonotype was seen a handful of times. The V and J genes are TRBV25-1 and TRBJ2-1; the match to TRBD1 covers 9 bases. The germline gives CDR1 MGHDK, CDR2 SYGVNS. The V gene end was trimmed by 3 bases and the J gene end by 6 bases; junction bases not matched to a gene: 6. This CDR3 has 15 residues. The CDR3 spells CASSDPGTGTNEQFF. The DNA for the CDR3 is TGTGCCAGCAGTGACCCTGGGACAGGGACCAATGAGCAGTTCTTC.

This clonotype came up many times. The gene calls are TRBV4-1 and TRBJ2-5, with 9 nucleotides matching TRBD1. Trimming cost V 3 bases and J 2 bases; bases outside gene matches: 1. The CDR3 has 14 residues. CDR1 and CDR2 from the germline V gene are MGHRA and YSYEKL. The CDR3 is CASSQGTGQETQYF. The CDR3 bases are TGCGCCAGCAGCCAGGGGACAGGGCAAGAGACCCAGTACTTC.

This sequence joins TRBV11-2 and TRBJ2-5; TRBD1 matches 8 bases. The CDR3 is made up of 15 amino acids. Germline CDR1 is SGHAT and CDR2 is FQNNGV. The V and J ends lost 3 bases and 4 bases, in that order; junction bases with no gene match: 7. This CDR3 reads CASSLPQGARETQYF. CDR3 nucleotides: TGTGCCAGCAGCTTGCCCCAGGGGGCTCGAGAGACCCAGTACTTC.

The chain has TRBV6-6 and TRBJ2-1; 7 bases line up with TRBD2. The junction had 9 bases not matched to a gene; V was cut back by 4 bases and J by 6 bases. Germline V CDR1 and CDR2: MNHNY, SVGAGI (reference sequence). The CDR3 sequence is 15 residues long. The CDR3 sequence: CASSSPKGGVNEQFF. The CDR3 DNA sequence: TGTGCCAGCAGTTCCCCCAAGGGAGGGGTCAATGAGCAGTTCTTC.

V and J are TRBV6-5 and TRBJ1-2; the match to TRBD1 covers 10 bases. This CDR3 contains 14 residues. The V and J ends lost 4 bases and 7 bases, in that order; junction bases with no gene match: 6. Germline loops: CDR1 MNHEY, CDR2 SVGAGI. The CDR3 nucleotides read TGTGCCAGCAGTTCCGACGGGACAGGGGTTGGCTACACCTTC. Its protein is CASSSDGTGVGYTF.

The rearrangement uses TRBV12-5 and TRBJ2-1; D might be TRBD1 (5 bases). The CDR3 spans 15 residues. CDR1 and CDR2 from the germline V gene are LGHNT and FRNRAP. Trimming removed 2 bases from V and 0 bases from J, with 8 bases in between. The chain's CDR3 is CASGLQGGSYNEQFF. The DNA for the CDR3 is TGTGCTAGTGGTTTGCAGGGCGGCTCCTACAATGAGCAGTTCTTC.

This clonotype has just a few counts. The chain combines TRBV7-2 with TRBJ2-7; D is unclear. The ends were cut back, 1 base at V and 0 bases at J, with 7 bases in the middle. CDR3 size: 14 residues. The germline V gene has CDR1 SGHTA and CDR2 FQGNSA. CDR3 in amino acids: CASSLGRFSYEQYF. In DNA, the CDR3 is TGTGCCAGCAGCTTAGGGAGATTCTCCTACGAGCAGTACTTC.

The chain uses TRBV18 and TRBJ1-1; TRBD1 aligns across 7 bases. V lost 1 base to trimming and J lost 0 bases; unmatched junction nucleotides: 14. The germline V gene has CDR1 KGHSH and CDR2 LQKENI. This CDR3 is built from 19 residues. CDR3 loop: CASSPRGAGDRLLNTEAFF. The CDR3 DNA follows: TGTGCCAGCTCACCACGAGGCGCCGGGGACAGACTACTGAACACTGAAGCTTTCTTT.

The chain recombines TRBV28 with TRBJ2-1; D perhaps matches TRBD2 (6 bases). The V and J ends lost 8 bases and 1 base respectively, with 15 bases between them. CDR3 length: 15 amino acids. CDR1 and CDR2 (germline): MDHEN, SYDVKM. The CDR3 here is CASFGTSPSYNEQFF. The CDR3 nucleotides are TGTGCCAGCTTTGGGACTTCCCCATCCTACAATGAGCAGTTCTTC.

This rearrangement joins TRBV12-3 or TRBV12-4 to TRBJ1-2; D not certain. Trimming cost V 3 bases and J 6 bases, with 8 bases left between them. There are 12 residues in the CDR3. The CDR3 region has the DNA TGTGCCAGCAGTTTCCAAGGGCATGGCTACACCTTC. Residues: CASSFQGHGYTF.

This clonotype was found many times. The chain combines TRBV5-1 with TRBJ1-6, with 7 bases matching TRBD1. Trimming cost V 5 bases and J 8 bases; bases outside gene matches: 7. Germline V gene data show CDR1 as SGHRS and CDR2 as YFSETQ. The CDR3 is 14 amino acids. This CDR3 reads CASRRGQADSPLHF. DNA for the CDR3: TGCGCCAGCAGACGAGGACAGGCGGATTCACCCCTCCACTTT.

In this sample, this clonotype turned up many times. The V gene is TRBV29-1, the J gene TRBJ2-3, with 10 bases aligning to TRBD2. The CDR3 is made up of 14 amino acids. The trim removed 5 bases at V and 0 bases at J, leaving 2 bases unmatched. Germline V gives CDR1 SQVTM, CDR2 ANQGSEA. The CDR3 sequence is CSVLAGGSTDTQYF. CDR3 in DNA: TGCAGCGTTTTAGCGGGAGGAAGCACAGATACGCAGTATTTT.

The chain is built from TRBV5-1 and TRBJ1-1; D gene uncertain. V lost 8 bases to trimming and J lost 0 bases, with 14 bases between them. CDR3 length equals 14 residues. The germline gives CDR1 SGHRS, CDR2 YFSETQ. The CDR3 region has the DNA TGCGCCAGTTCTTGGACGAGGGTGAACACTGAAGCTTTCTTT. Amino acids: CASSWTRVNTEAFF.

This clonotype was observed a few times. V gene TRBV21-1 combines with J gene TRBJ2-3; the table's D call, TRBD2, has no DNA check behind it. TRBV21-1 is labeled a pseudogene. There are 14 residues in the CDR3. DNA of the CDR3: TGTGCCAGCAGCAAGGGGCCCCAGGCAGATACGCAGTATTTT. Protein sequence: CASSKGPQADTQYF.

This clonotype occurred a few times. The V call is TRBV7-3, the J call TRBJ1-2; a weak D match, TRBD1 (6 bases). Germline loops: CDR1 SGHTA, CDR2 FQGTGA. V gave up 5 bases and J gave up 8 bases, with 24 bases separating them. The CDR3 is 16 residues long. CDR3 bases: TGTGCCAGCAGCGCACAGGGCAGTGCGGTGCCCAGCGGCTACACCTTC. This gives the protein CASSAQGSAVPSGYTF.

The rearrangement links TRBV7-9 to TRBJ2-7; D ambiguous. The CDR3 loop spans 12 amino acids. The germline gives CDR1 SEHNR, CDR2 FQNEAQ (reference sequence). Trimming shortened V by 5 bases and J by 3 bases, and 8 bases separated the two germline ends. CDR3 in amino acids: CASSTEHYEQYF. CDR3 nucleotide sequence: TGTGCCAGCAGCACTGAACACTACGAGCAGTACTTC.

Only a few counts were recorded for this clonotype. The rearrangement links TRBV4-1 to TRBJ1-2; 9 nucleotides agree with TRBD1. CDR3 length: 13 amino acids. The J segment lost 5 bases and the V segment lost 6 bases, leaving 4 bases of the junction unmatched. Germline V lookup: CDR1 MGHRA, CDR2 YSYEKL. The CDR3 DNA sequence: TGCGCCAGCAGACGGACAGGGGAGTATGGCTACACCTTC. It is translated as CASRRTGEYGYTF.

Only a few counts were recorded for this clonotype. The DNA for the CDR3 is TGTGCCAGCAGTTACAGCAGGGGGCATGGCTACACCTTC. Translated, it gives CASSYSRGHGYTF. The rearrangement links TRBV6-5 to TRBJ1-2, with 8 bases identical to TRBD1. Trimming cost V 2 bases and J 6 bases; bases outside gene matches: 2. The CDR3 is 13 amino acids. CDR1 is MNHEY and CDR2 is SVGAGI in the germline V gene.

This clonotype was detected a few times. The chain uses TRBV14 and TRBJ2-7; D is undetermined. Per the germline V gene, CDR1 is SGHDN and CDR2 is FVKESK. Deletions cut 4 bases from V and 6 bases from J, with 10 bases between. CDR3 length equals 12 residues. The CDR3 is CASSPLGREQYF. In DNA, the CDR3 is TGTGCCAGCAGCCCCCTAGGGCGCGAGCAGTACTTC. The full variable domain, with the rest looked up from reference TRBV14 and TRBJ2-7, is EAGVTQFPSHSVIEKGQTVTLRCDPISGHDNLYWYRRVMGKEIKFLLHFVKESKQDESGMPNNRFLAERTGGTYSTLKVQPAELEDSGVYFCASSPLGREQYFGPGTRLTVT.